The 27 T cell receptor beta chains reported below all come from one sample, sequenced in a study of T cells in localized non-small cell lung cancer. Assay used: immunoSEQ multiplex PCR; TCRdb lists only in-frame clones, some missing. The data hold approximately 88,000 clones, with approximately 90% observed a single time. The input for sequencing was PBMCs, taken before any cancer treatment. Receptors originate from a woman aged 35 to 70 with stage II squamous cell lung carcinoma.

The chain uses TRBV19 and TRBJ1-1; tentative D call: TRBD1 (5 bases). Between the trimmed V and J ends, which lost 3 bases and 6 bases, there was a span of 11 bases. The CDR3 is made up of 13 amino acids. Per germline, CDR1 LNHDA and CDR2 SQIVND (reference sequence). The CDR3 nucleotides read TGTGCCAGTAGTATGACAGTAGGAGCTGAAGCTTTCTTT. Its translation: CASSMTVGAEAFF. Combining the CDR3 with reference TRBV19 and TRBJ1-1 gives the whole variable domain DGGITQSPKYLFRKEGQNVTLSCEQNLNHDAMYWYRQDPGQGLRLIYYSQIVNDFQKGDIAEGYSVSREKKESFPLTVTSAQKNPTAFYLCASSMTVGAEAFFGQGTRLTVV.

The chain recombines TRBV5-1 with TRBJ1-5; D unclear. Germline V gene data show CDR1 as SGHRS and CDR2 as YFSETQ. CDR3 length equals 13 residues. Trimming removed 4 bases from V and 6 bases from J, with 11 bases in between. The CDR3 bases are TGCGCCAGCAGCCCTGAACGGGGTCAGCCCCAGCATTTT. Translating it yields CASSPERGQPQHF.

The chain employs TRBV5-4 and TRBJ2-3, with 9 nucleotides matching TRBD1. The ends lost 7 bases at V and 3 bases at J; junction bases unmatched: 3. Looked up from germline, CDR1 is SGHNT and CDR2 is YYREEE (reference sequence). The CDR3 totals 13 residues. The CDR3 DNA reads as TGTGCCAGCCTGGGACAGGGAACAGATACGCAGTATTTT. Translation: CASLGQGTDTQYF.

The genes are TRBV4-1 and TRBJ2-7; no clear D gene. Germline V gene data show CDR1 as MGHRA and CDR2 as YSYEKL. Trimming pared 1 base from V and 5 bases from J, leaving 9 bases between. This CDR3 comprises 13 residues. The CDR3 region is CASSQVKGNEQYF. The CDR3 DNA reads TGCGCCAGCAGCCAAGTAAAAGGAAACGAGCAGTACTTC.

This chain links TRBV27 with TRBJ1-1; D gene uncertain. This CDR3 comprises 16 residues. Trimming left V 2 bases short and J 4 bases short, with 17 bases between. The germline V gene encodes CDR1 MNHEY and CDR2 SMNVEV (reference sequence). DNA for the CDR3: TGTGCCAGCAGTTTACGGGCGCTCTCGAGGAGCACTGAAGCTTTCTTT. It yields the protein CASSLRALSRSTEAFF.

The gene calls are TRBV6-6 and TRBJ1-2; D is unresolved. Germline V gene data show CDR1 as MNHNY and CDR2 as SVGAGI (reference sequence). Deletions cut 10 bases from V and 4 bases from J, with 13 bases between. There are 12 residues in the CDR3. CDR3 residues: CATKSDGYGYTF. CDR3 nucleotide sequence: TGTGCCACCAAGTCAGACGGCTATGGCTACACCTTC.

As for this clone: The sample carries other DNA sequences with the same CDR3. The V and J genes are TRBV2 and TRBJ1-5, with no clear D. Trimming removed 6 bases from V and 0 bases from J, with 3 bases in between. Looked up from germline, CDR1 is SNHLY and CDR2 is FYNNEI. The length of the CDR3 is 12 residues. The CDR3 region has the DNA TGTGCCAGCAGGAATAGCAATCAGCCCCAGCATTTT. Its translation is CASRNSNQPQHF.

The J gene is TRBJ2-7, the V gene TRBV11-3, with 12 bases identical to TRBD1. Germline V CDR1 and CDR2: SGHNT, YENEEA. This CDR3 region has 14 residues. V dropped 4 bases and J dropped 6; count of bases not matched to a gene: 4. The CDR3 loop reads CASSWGTGGGEQYF. CDR3 bases: TGTGCCAGCAGCTGGGGGACAGGGGGCGGCGAGCAGTACTTC.

The chain combines TRBV5-6 with TRBJ2-5; 7 nucleotides match TRBD1. V lost 5 bases and J lost 3; bases outside the gene matches: 1. Germline V gene lookup returns CDR1 SGHDT and CDR2 YYEEEE. This CDR3 has 12 residues. CDR3 in amino acids: CASRGQKETQYF. The CDR3 DNA reads TGTGCCAGCAGGGGACAGAAAGAGACCCAGTACTTC.

This chain uses TRBV18 with TRBJ2-7; tentative D call: TRBD2 (6 bases). Trimming stripped 5 bases from V and 2 bases from J, with 10 bases between. Germline V gives CDR1 KGHSH, CDR2 LQKENI. This CDR3 region has 13 residues. CDR3 sequence: CASSIRETYEQYF. In nucleotides, the CDR3 is TGTGCCAGCTCAATCCGGGAGACCTACGAGCAGTACTTC.

V is TRBV28 and J is TRBJ1-5; a weak D match, TRBD1 (5 bases). Trimming removed 8 bases at V and 6 bases at J, with 20 bases between. CDR1 and CDR2 from the germline V gene are MDHEN and SYDVKM. CDR3 length equals 15 residues. This chain's CDR3 is CASAHGGVTSQPQHF. DNA for the CDR3: TGTGCCAGCGCCCACGGGGGGGTTACGAGTCAGCCCCAGCATTTT.

V gene TRBV6-6 combines with J gene TRBJ1-3; D is uncertain. The germline V and J ends were trimmed by 4 bases and 0 bases, with 7 bases remaining between them. The CDR3 covers 14 residues. CDR1 is MNHNY and CDR2 is SVGAGI in the germline V gene (reference sequence). CDR3 sequence: CASSSQASGNTIYF. DNA for the CDR3: TGTGCCAGCAGTTCGCAAGCCTCTGGAAACACCATATATTTT.

The CDR3 region is CASSYSARDQPQHF. The CDR3 coding sequence is TGTGCCAGCAGTTACTCGGCACGAGATCAGCCCCAGCATTTT. The rearrangement joins TRBV6-5 to TRBJ1-5; unclear D gene. The CDR3 contains 14 residues. The germline V gene encodes CDR1 MNHEY and CDR2 SVGAGI. V shed 0 bases and J shed 5 bases, with 8 bases lying between them.

The V call is TRBV11-2, the J call TRBJ2-7, with 7 bases identical to TRBD2. Germline CDR1 SGHAT, CDR2 FQNNGV. This CDR3 region has 14 residues. Trimming took 4 bases from V and 2 from J; bases not matched to a gene: 5. In DNA, the CDR3 is TGTGCCAGCAGCTCCGGGACTATTCCCTACGAGCAGTACTTC. As protein: CASSSGTIPYEQYF.

This chain connects TRBV19 to TRBJ1-5; the match to TRBD1 covers 8 bases. After removal of 2 bases from V and 3 bases from J, the junction contained 9 bases not matched to a gene. CDR1 and CDR2 (germline): LNHDA, SQIVND (reference sequence). This CDR3 is built from 17 residues. DNA for the CDR3: TGTGCCAGTAGTATACGGGCAGGGGGCATTACCAATCAGCCCCAGCATTTT. Residues: CASSIRAGGITNQPQHF.

This clone was seen only a few times. The genes are TRBV30 and TRBJ1-1; the D is unclear. Between the trimmed V and J ends, which lost 2 bases and 4 bases, there was a span of 14 bases. Germline V gene data show CDR1 as GTSNPN and CDR2 as SVGIG (reference sequence). The CDR3 extends over 14 amino acids. CDR3 nucleotides: TGTGCCTGGAGTAACCGCGGCAGACTCACTGAAGCTTTCTTT. Translation gives CAWSNRGRLTEAFF.

The sample holds a few counts of this clone. V gene TRBV14 combines with J gene TRBJ1-2; tentatively, D is TRBD1 (6 bases). Per germline, CDR1 SGHDN and CDR2 FVKESK. The V and J ends lost 4 bases and 7 bases respectively, with 13 bases between them. The CDR3 has 13 residues. CDR3 nucleotide sequence: TGTGCCAGCAGCCGGACAGTTTCGGGTGGCTACACCTTC. This translates into CASSRTVSGGYTF.

V is TRBV19 and J is TRBJ1-5; 7 bases agree with TRBD1. Germline V gene data show CDR1 as LNHDA and CDR2 as SQIVND (reference sequence). J lost 2 bases, V lost 6 bases, and 7 bases had no gene match. The CDR3 is 15 amino acids. The CDR3 protein is CASRGGQGGNQPQHF. The CDR3 bases are TGTGCCAGTAGGGGAGGCCAGGGGGGCAATCAGCCCCAGCATTTT.

The DNA for the CDR3 is TGTGCCATCACCGAGGGGCCAACAGATACGCAGTATTTT. This sequence encodes CAITEGPTDTQYF. This chain joins TRBV10-3 and TRBJ2-3; D could derive from TRBD1 or TRBD2 (5 bases each). This CDR3 region has 13 residues. Trimming removed 7 bases from V and 3 bases from J, with 11 bases in between. The V gene's germline CDR1 is ENHRY and CDR2 SYGVKD.

The chain couples TRBV19 to TRBJ1-4; unclear D gene. CDR3 length: 13 residues. Per germline, CDR1 LNHDA and CDR2 SQIVND (reference sequence). The V gene lost 4 bases and the J gene lost 7 bases, with 10 bases spanning the gap. CDR3 coding DNA: TGTGCCAGTAGTAAGGGCGCAGCTGAAAAACTGTTTTTT. Protein sequence: CASSKGAAEKLFF.

The rearrangement uses TRBV28 and TRBJ1-5; D unresolved. The V end was cut by 8 bases, the J end by 8 bases, with 13 bases between. CDR3 size: 12 residues. Germline V lookup: CDR1 MDHEN, CDR2 SYDVKM. The CDR3 here is CASQSSEKPQHF. In DNA, the CDR3 is TGTGCCAGCCAATCTTCTGAGAAGCCCCAGCATTTT.

The DNA of the CDR3 is TGTGCCAGCAGCCAACCGAACACTGAAGCTTTCTTT. Protein product: CASSQPNTEAFF. The chain recombines TRBV5-4 with TRBJ1-1; no firm D call. This CDR3 has 12 amino acids. V was clipped by 4 bases and J by 1 base, with 5 bases between them. CDR1 and CDR2 from the germline V gene are SGHNT and YYREEE (reference sequence). Drawing the rest from reference TRBV5-4 and TRBJ1-1, the complete variable domain is ETGVTQSPTHLIKTRGQQVTLRCSSQSGHNTVSWYQQALGQGPQFIFQYYREEENGRGNFPPRFSGLQFPNYSSELNVNALELDDSALYLCASSQPNTEAFFGQGTRLTVV.

V and J are TRBV5-1 and TRBJ2-3; no definite D call. Germline CDR1 SGHRS, CDR2 YFSETQ. The CDR3 is 15 residues long. V was cut by 0 bases and J by 0 bases, with 8 bases left in between. The CDR3 DNA follows: TGCGCCAGCAGCTTGGTGTCGCTAAGCACAGATACGCAGTATTTT. Translating it yields CASSLVSLSTDTQYF.

The chain couples TRBV5-5 to TRBJ2-7, with 13 bases aligning to TRBD2. CDR3 length: 14 amino acids. Germline CDR1 SGHKS, CDR2 YYEKEE (reference sequence). V shed 3 bases and J 7 bases; nucleotides not matched to a gene: 4. The CDR3 DNA reads as TGTGCCAGCAGCTCACTAGCGGGAGGGCAGGAGCAGTACTTC. Translated, it gives CASSSLAGGQEQYF.

This rearrangement joins TRBV9 to TRBJ1-2, with a tentative D call TRBD1 (6 bases). The CDR3 covers 14 residues. The V and J ends lost 0 bases and 7 bases respectively, with 13 bases between them. In germline, CDR1 is SGDLS, CDR2 YYNGEE. The CDR3 DNA is TGTGCCAGCAGCGTAGACGGCAGGGGACGTGGCTACACCTTC. Protein: CASSVDGRGRGYTF.

This clone occurred once. The rearrangement joins TRBV2 to TRBJ2-7; 13 positions agree with TRBD2. Per the germline V gene, CDR1 is SNHLY and CDR2 is FYNNEI. The V and J ends lost 10 bases and 5 bases, in that order; junction bases with no gene match: 8. This CDR3 region has 14 residues. Here the CDR3 reads CATDGLAGDDEQYF. The CDR3, as DNA: TGTGCCACCGATGGACTAGCGGGAGATGACGAGCAGTACTTC.

This clone is labeled as medium-sized. The gene calls are TRBV30 and TRBJ1-5, with D possibly TRBD1 on 5 matching bases. This CDR3 contains 15 residues. Looked up from germline, CDR1 is GTSNPN and CDR2 is SVGIG (reference sequence). V dropped 0 bases and J dropped 2 bases, with 11 bases sitting between them. The CDR3 DNA follows: TGTGCCTGGAGTGTTTCGGGGACTGGCAATCAGCCCCAGCATTTT. Protein product: CAWSVSGTGNQPQHF.